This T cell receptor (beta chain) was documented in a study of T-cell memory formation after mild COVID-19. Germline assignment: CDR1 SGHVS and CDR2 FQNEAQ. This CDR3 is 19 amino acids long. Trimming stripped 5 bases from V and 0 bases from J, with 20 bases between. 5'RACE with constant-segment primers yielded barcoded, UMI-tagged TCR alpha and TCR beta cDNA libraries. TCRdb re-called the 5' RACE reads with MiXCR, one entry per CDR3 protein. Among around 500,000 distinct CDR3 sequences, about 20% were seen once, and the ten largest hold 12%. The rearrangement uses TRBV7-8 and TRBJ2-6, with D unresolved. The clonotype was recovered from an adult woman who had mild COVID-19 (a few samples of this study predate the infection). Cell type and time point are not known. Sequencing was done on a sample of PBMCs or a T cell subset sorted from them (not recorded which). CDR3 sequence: CASSVDRGAPTSGANVLTF. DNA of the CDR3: TGTGCCAGCAGCGTAGACCGAGGAGCCCCCACCTCTGGGGCCAACGTCCTGACTTTC.